Each of the 32 T cell receptor beta chains below was sequenced from the same sample in a study of blood T cell repertoires in COVID-19. Measured with immunoSEQ multiplex PCR; TCRdb has only the in-frame clones, and not every one. The data contain 200,000 to 250,000 clones, roughly 89% of them singletons. Source material: peripheral blood. Receptors originate from a man aged 30 to 45 who had recovered from COVID-19.

CDR3 sequence (DNA): TGTGCCAGCAGTTCCCGGACAGGGTCTAGTTCACCCCTCCACTTT. Its translation is CASSSRTGSSSPLHF. This chain uses TRBV6-6 with TRBJ1-6, with 8 bases matching TRBD1. Germline assignment: CDR1 MNHNY and CDR2 SVGAGI (reference sequence). Trimming cost V 4 bases and J 9 bases; bases outside gene matches: 8. This CDR3 region has 15 residues.

The genes are TRBV30 and TRBJ2-7; 9 bases are shared with TRBD1. CDR1 and CDR2 from the germline V gene are GTSNPN and SVGIG (reference sequence). The junction had 7 bases not matched to a gene; V was cut back by 4 bases and J by 12 bases. The CDR3 extends over 11 amino acids. The CDR3 loop is CAWTIQGAWYF. The DNA for the CDR3 is TGTGCCTGGACTATACAGGGGGCATGGTACTTC. The full variable domain, with the rest looked up from reference TRBV30 and TRBJ2-7, is SQTIHQWPATLVQPVGSPLSLECTVEGTSNPNLYWYRQAAGRGLQLLFYSVGIGQISSEVPQNLSASRPQDRQFILSSKKLLLSDSGFYLCAWTIQGAWYFGPGTRLTVT.

This chain links TRBV18 with TRBJ1-5; 10 nucleotides agree with TRBD1. Germline CDR1 and CDR2: KGHSH and LQKENI. CDR3 length: 16 residues. V lost 2 bases to trimming and J lost 5 bases; unmatched junction nucleotides: 6. CDR3 sequence: CASSPFEGTGDQPQHF. CDR3 nucleotides: TGTGCCAGCTCACCATTCGAGGGGACAGGGGATCAGCCCCAGCATTTT.

This rearrangement joins TRBV3-1 (or the pseudogene TRBV3-2) to TRBJ2-3; the D gene is possibly TRBD2 (5 bases). The V gene's germline CDR1 is LGHDT and CDR2 YNNKEL (reference sequence). This CDR3 region has 14 residues. The V end was cut by 4 bases, the J end by 0 bases, with 8 bases between. CDR3 nucleotide sequence: TGTGCCAGCAGCCGTCGGGGAAGCACAGATACGCAGTATTTT. It yields the protein CASSRRGSTDTQYF.

The DNA of the CDR3 is TGTGCCTGGGGCAGGGTTCCTGAGCAGTTCTTC. Protein sequence: CAWGRVPEQFF. The chain combines TRBV30 with TRBJ2-1, with D tentatively TRBD1 (5 bases). Germline V CDR1 and CDR2: GTSNPN, SVGIG (reference sequence). CDR3 length: 11 amino acids. With 5 bases removed from V and 9 bases from J, the gap between germline ends came to 11 bases.

The V gene is TRBV2, the J gene TRBJ1-1; the match to TRBD1 covers 8 bases. The CDR3 length is 15 residues. With V trimmed by 7 bases and J by 1 base, 8 bases remained unmatched. CDR1 SNHLY and CDR2 FYNNEI come from the germline V gene. The CDR3 DNA reads TGTGCCAGCAAGGGAAAGGACAGGGCGAACACTGAAGCTTTCTTT. This gives the protein CASKGKDRANTEAFF.

The rearrangement joins TRBV5-6 to TRBJ2-1; 12 positions match TRBD2. The CDR3 contains 14 residues. Germline V gives CDR1 SGHDT, CDR2 YYEEEE. V shed 1 base, J shed 10 bases, and the junction held 3 bases outside the gene matches. CDR3 protein: CASSLSSGGAEQFF. The CDR3 nucleotides are TGTGCCAGCAGCTTGTCTAGCGGGGGGGCCGAGCAGTTCTTC.

CDR3 sequence: CASAGAPQYF. The CDR3 bases are TGTGCCAGTGCAGGGGCCCCGCAGTATTTT. The rearrangement links TRBV2 to TRBJ2-3; a possible D gene is TRBD1 (6 bases). The CDR3 is 10 residues long. Per the germline V gene, CDR1 is SNHLY and CDR2 is FYNNEI. Trimming removed 9 bases from V and 10 bases from J, with 11 bases in between.

This chain links TRBV7-2 with TRBJ1-3; the match to TRBD1 covers 8 bases. With V trimmed by 5 bases and J by 4 bases, 4 bases remained unmatched. The CDR3 length is 14 residues. Germline V lookup: CDR1 SGHTA, CDR2 FQGNSA. The CDR3 bases are TGTGCCAGCAGCCAGGGACAGGCCGGAAACACCATATATTTT. Translating gives CASSQGQAGNTIYF.

This chain connects TRBV24-1 to TRBJ2-1; 9 positions agree with TRBD2. J was trimmed by 1 base and V by 6 bases; bases with no gene match: 6. Germline CDR1 is KGHDR and CDR2 is SFDVKD. There are 16 residues in the CDR3. CDR3 residues: CATSSAGLASYNEQFF. In DNA form, the CDR3 reads TGTGCCACCAGTTCGGCGGGACTAGCTTCCTACAATGAGCAGTTCTTC.

The J gene is TRBJ1-1, the V gene TRBV19; D is possibly TRBD1 (5 bases). Germline V gives CDR1 LNHDA, CDR2 SQIVND (reference sequence). V was shortened by 2 bases and J by 3 bases, with 19 bases between the two germline ends. CDR3 length: 17 amino acids. The CDR3 region is CASSISKHYGGDTEAFF. The CDR3 region has the DNA TGTGCCAGTAGTATATCCAAACACTACGGGGGTGACACTGAAGCTTTCTTT. The whole variable domain, filled in from reference TRBV19 and TRBJ1-1, reads DGGITQSPKYLFRKEGQNVTLSCEQNLNHDAMYWYRQDPGQGLRLIYYSQIVNDFQKGDIAEGYSVSREKKESFPLTVTSAQKNPTAFYLCASSISKHYGGDTEAFFGQGTRLTVV.

The gene calls are TRBV27 and TRBJ1-1; possibly TRBD1 for D (5 bases). The CDR3 has 14 residues. Germline V lookup: CDR1 MNHEY, CDR2 SMNVEV (reference sequence). The germline V and J ends were trimmed by 5 bases and 2 bases, with 12 bases remaining between them. The DNA for the CDR3 is TGTGCCAGCAGTCCCGCCAGGGAAAACACTGAAGCTTTCTTT. Translation gives CASSPARENTEAFF.

This clone was detected only once. CDR3 sequence reads: CASSPFGGLEAFF. Written as DNA, the CDR3 is TGTGCCAGCAGCCCGTTTGGGGGCCTAGAAGCTTTCTTT. The chain couples TRBV5-4 to TRBJ1-1; D perhaps matches TRBD1 (6 bases). Germline CDR1 reads SGHNT; CDR2 reads YYREEE (reference sequence). The V end was cut by 4 bases, the J end by 8 bases, with 15 bases between. CDR3 length equals 13 residues.

This clone was found a few times. The chain combines TRBV6-5 with TRBJ1-5; D unclear. The CDR3 contains 14 residues. Trimming left V 7 bases short and J 0 bases short, with 10 bases between. Germline V gene data show CDR1 as MNHEY and CDR2 as SVGAGI. DNA of the CDR3: TGTGCCAGCAAAAATCGACATAGCAATCAGCCCCAGCATTTT. It encodes CASKNRHSNQPQHF.

The rearrangement joins TRBV29-1 to TRBJ2-3; 12 bases align to TRBD2. V was pared by 6 bases and J by 6 bases, with 10 bases of the junction left unmatched. Per the germline V gene, CDR1 is SQVTM and CDR2 is ANQGSEA. The CDR3 has 15 residues. The DNA for the CDR3 is TGCAGCGTAACGACTAGCGGGGGCCTAGGGGATACGCAGTATTTT. This sequence encodes CSVTTSGGLGDTQYF.

The rearrangement links TRBV5-1 to TRBJ1-1; D unresolved. The CDR3 length is 13 residues. V dropped 4 bases and J dropped 0 bases, with 7 bases sitting between them. In germline, CDR1 is SGHRS, CDR2 YFSETQ. The CDR3 DNA is TGCGCCAGCAGCCCTCTGTTGAACACTGAAGCTTTCTTT. Residues: CASSPLLNTEAFF.

The V call is TRBV18, the J call TRBJ1-5; D is undetermined. Trimming left V 2 bases short and J 1 base short, with 6 bases between. The length of the CDR3 is 14 residues. The germline V gene has CDR1 KGHSH and CDR2 LQKENI. The CDR3 sequence is CASSPSFSNQPQHF. CDR3 coding DNA: TGTGCCAGCTCACCAAGCTTCAGCAATCAGCCCCAGCATTTT.

DNA for the CDR3: TGTGCCAGCAGCCAAGAAGGGACAGCTAATTCACCCCTCCACTTT. This codes for CASSQEGTANSPLHF. The chain couples TRBV3-1 (or the pseudogene TRBV3-2) to TRBJ1-6, with 7 bases matching TRBD1. V dropped 0 bases and J dropped 6; count of bases not matched to a gene: 2. Germline CDR1 and CDR2: LGHDT and YNNKEL (reference sequence). This CDR3 comprises 15 residues.

The chain combines TRBV6-5 with TRBJ2-2; weak D call: TRBD1 (6 bases). This CDR3 comprises 15 residues. Germline V gives CDR1 MNHEY, CDR2 SVGAGI. V lost 0 bases and J lost 4, with 9 bases in between. CDR3 protein: CASSYSQGPTGELFF. CDR3 nucleotide sequence: TGTGCCAGCAGTTACTCACAGGGCCCCACCGGGGAGCTGTTTTTT.

The chain joins TRBV6-2 or TRBV6-3 to TRBJ1-5, with D possibly being TRBD1 (5 bases). This CDR3 region has 12 residues. The germline V gene has CDR1 MNHEY and CDR2 SVGEGT. V dropped 4 bases and J dropped 6 bases, with 7 bases sitting between them. The CDR3: CASSSGGQPQHF. CDR3 DNA: TGTGCCAGCAGTTCGGGGGGTCAGCCCCAGCATTTT.

The genes are TRBV6-5 and TRBJ2-7; D is uncertain. The CDR3 has 12 amino acids. CDR1 MNHEY and CDR2 SVGAGI come from the germline V gene. Trimming stripped 7 bases from V and 4 bases from J, with 11 bases between. The CDR3 bases are TGTGCCAGCATAGGAGTGACTTACGAGCAGTACTTC. This gives the protein CASIGVTYEQYF.

This chain joins TRBV18 and TRBJ1-1; maybe TRBD1 (6 bases). The V end was cut by 2 bases, the J end by 2 bases, with 12 bases between. The CDR3 has 15 amino acids. From germline, CDR1 is KGHSH and CDR2 LQKENI. Written as DNA, the CDR3 is TGTGCCAGCTCACCAAAACAGGGTGGTAACACTGAAGCTTTCTTT. Translating gives CASSPKQGGNTEAFF.

The CDR3 region has the DNA TGTGCCAGCAGAGCTCCGGGACAGACGAACACTGAAGCTTTCTTT. Amino acid sequence: CASRAPGQTNTEAFF. The genes are TRBV6-5 and TRBJ1-1; the match to TRBD1 covers 7 bases. CDR3 size: 15 residues. Per germline, CDR1 MNHEY and CDR2 SVGAGI. V shed 6 bases and J 1 base; nucleotides not matched to a gene: 8.

This clone has just one count. V usage is TRBV5-6 and J usage is TRBJ2-3; D might be TRBD1 (6 bases). V was cut by 4 bases and J by 6 bases, with 12 bases left in between. Germline CDR1 reads SGHDT; CDR2 reads YYEEEE. This CDR3 comprises 13 residues. CDR3 region: CASSNRVGDTQYF. The CDR3 DNA is TGTGCCAGCAGCAACAGGGTCGGGGATACGCAGTATTTT.

This chain connects TRBV27 to TRBJ1-4; tentative D call: TRBD1 (6 bases). V lost 1 base and J 5 bases, leaving 11 bases between the germline ends. Germline CDR1 and CDR2: MNHEY and SMNVEV (reference sequence). The CDR3 runs to 15 residues. The CDR3 DNA is TGTGCCAGCAGTTTATTGGACAGAAAAAATGAAAAACTGTTTTTT. Translating gives CASSLLDRKNEKLFF.

Regarding this clone: At one end, the junction sequence differs from germline, possibly due to a read error. This rearrangement joins TRBV2 to TRBJ2-4, with a possible D match to TRBD2 (6 bases). The germline V gene encodes CDR1 SNHLY and CDR2 FYNNEI. The CDR3 consists of 14 residues. The CDR3 coding sequence is TGTGCCAGCAGTGTAACCCCCGGAGGGGCCCTGAGGGACTTC. Amino acids: CASSVTPGGALRDF.

The CDR3 nucleotides are TGTGCCAGCTCCCCACTAAGCTCTGGAAACACCATATATTTT. This codes for CASSPLSSGNTIYF. The rearrangement uses TRBV7-8 and TRBJ1-3; D not certain. V was trimmed by 8 bases and J by 0 bases, leaving 11 bases between them. The germline CDR1 and CDR2 sequences are SGHVS and FQNEAQ. This CDR3 is built from 14 residues. The entire variable domain, with the rest obtained from reference TRBV7-8 and TRBJ1-3, is as follows: GAGVSQSPRYKVAKRGQDVALRCDPISGHVSLFWYQQALGQGPEFLTYFQNEAQLDKSGLPSDRFFAERPEGSVSTLKIQRTQQEDSAVYLCASSPLSSGNTIYFGEGSWLTVV.

The J gene is TRBJ2-1, the V gene TRBV7-2; 7 nucleotides line up with TRBD1. The germline CDR1 and CDR2 sequences are SGHTA and FQGNSA. Unmatched junction bases numbered 12, after V lost 6 bases and J lost 7 bases. CDR3 length equals 15 residues. CDR3 region: CASSYKGQARNEQFF. CDR3 bases: TGTGCCAGCAGTTATAAAGGACAGGCCCGAAATGAGCAGTTCTTC.

For the CDR3, the DNA is TGTGCCAGCAGCCCTAGCGGGGGGTACGAGCAGTACTTC. Protein product: CASSPSGGYEQYF. The chain has TRBV5-4 and TRBJ2-7; 11 nucleotides agree with TRBD2. Germline CDR1 reads SGHNT; CDR2 reads YYREEE (reference sequence). V lost 4 bases to trimming and J lost 4 bases; unmatched junction nucleotides: 1. CDR3 length: 13 amino acids.

V gene TRBV3-1 (or the pseudogene TRBV3-2) combines with J gene TRBJ1-1, with D hard to call. The CDR3 extends over 15 amino acids. The germline gives CDR1 LGHDT, CDR2 YNNKEL (reference sequence). Trimming cost V 3 bases and J 2 bases, with 13 bases left between them. The CDR3 region is CASSQEMSRNTEAFF. CDR3 nucleotides: TGTGCCAGCAGCCAGGAGATGTCCCGAAACACTGAAGCTTTCTTT.

V is TRBV11-3 and J is TRBJ2-2; D gene uncertain. The V gene's germline CDR1 is SGHNT and CDR2 YENEEA. V was pared by 1 base and J by 6 bases, with 9 bases between. This CDR3 contains 14 residues. CDR3 sequence: CASSLGPTAGELFF. In DNA form, the CDR3 reads TGTGCCAGCAGCTTAGGCCCAACAGCCGGGGAGCTGTTTTTT.

The DNA for the CDR3 is TGTGCCAGCAGCCCCCAACCGGGACTACGAACAGATACGCAGTATTTT. The encoded protein is CASSPQPGLRTDTQYF. The chain couples TRBV6-6 to TRBJ2-3; 7 nucleotides agree with TRBD2. Losses at the gene ends were 6 bases for V and 3 bases for J; bases not matched to a gene: 12. Germline V CDR1 and CDR2: MNHNY, SVGAGI (reference sequence). The CDR3 contains 16 residues.